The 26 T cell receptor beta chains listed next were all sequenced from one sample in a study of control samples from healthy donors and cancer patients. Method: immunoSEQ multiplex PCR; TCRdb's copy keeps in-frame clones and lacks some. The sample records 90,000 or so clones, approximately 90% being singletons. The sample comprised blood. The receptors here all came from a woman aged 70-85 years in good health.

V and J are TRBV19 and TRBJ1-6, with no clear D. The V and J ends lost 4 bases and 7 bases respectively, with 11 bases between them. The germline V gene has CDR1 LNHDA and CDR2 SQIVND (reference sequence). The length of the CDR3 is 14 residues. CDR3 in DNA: TGTGCCAGTAGTAATACCGGCGGGAATTCACCCCTCCACTTT. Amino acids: CASSNTGGNSPLHF.

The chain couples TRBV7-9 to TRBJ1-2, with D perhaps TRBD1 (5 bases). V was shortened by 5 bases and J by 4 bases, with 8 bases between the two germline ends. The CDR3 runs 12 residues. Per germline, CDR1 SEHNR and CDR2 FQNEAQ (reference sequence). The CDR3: CASSNGGYGYTF. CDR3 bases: TGTGCCAGCAGCAACGGGGGCTATGGCTACACCTTC.

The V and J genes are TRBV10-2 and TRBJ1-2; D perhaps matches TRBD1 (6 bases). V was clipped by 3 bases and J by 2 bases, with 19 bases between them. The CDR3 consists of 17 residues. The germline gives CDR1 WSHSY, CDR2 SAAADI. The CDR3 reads CASSDGYAGAGNYGYTF. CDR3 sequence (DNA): TGCGCCAGCAGTGACGGATATGCGGGGGCTGGGAACTATGGCTACACCTTC.

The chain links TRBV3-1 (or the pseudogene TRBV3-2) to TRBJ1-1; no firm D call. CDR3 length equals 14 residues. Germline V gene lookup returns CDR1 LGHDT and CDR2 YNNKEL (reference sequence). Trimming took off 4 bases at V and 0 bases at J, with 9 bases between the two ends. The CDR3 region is CASSRLHMNTEAFF. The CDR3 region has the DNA TGTGCCAGCAGCCGATTACATATGAACACTGAAGCTTTCTTT.

CDR3 bases: TGTGCCAGCAGTTACATCGGACAGGGGCCCTGGGCTGAAGCTTTCTTT. Amino acid sequence: CASSYIGQGPWAEAFF. V gene TRBV6-5 combines with J gene TRBJ1-1; 9 bases are a match to TRBD1. V was pared by 2 bases and J by 6 bases, with 10 bases of the junction left unmatched. This CDR3 has 16 residues. Germline V gene lookup returns CDR1 MNHEY and CDR2 SVGAGI.

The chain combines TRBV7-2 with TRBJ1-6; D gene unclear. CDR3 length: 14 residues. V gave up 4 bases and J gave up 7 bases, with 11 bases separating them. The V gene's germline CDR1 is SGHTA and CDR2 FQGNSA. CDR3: CASSSDAGNSPLHF. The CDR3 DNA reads TGTGCCAGCAGCTCGGACGCGGGAAATTCACCCCTCCACTTT.

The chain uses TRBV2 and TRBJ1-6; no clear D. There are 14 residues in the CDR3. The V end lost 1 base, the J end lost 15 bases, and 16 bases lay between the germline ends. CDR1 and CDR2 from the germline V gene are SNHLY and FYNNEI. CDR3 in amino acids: CASSEGGTDRGLHF. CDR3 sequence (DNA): TGTGCCAGCAGTGAAGGAGGAACAGACCGGGGCCTCCACTTT.

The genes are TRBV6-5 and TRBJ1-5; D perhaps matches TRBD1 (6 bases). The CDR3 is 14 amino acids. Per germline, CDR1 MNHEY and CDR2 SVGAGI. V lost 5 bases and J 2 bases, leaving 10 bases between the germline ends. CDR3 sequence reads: CASSNSGGNQPQHF. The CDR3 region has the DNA TGTGCCAGCAGTAATTCAGGGGGCAATCAGCCCCAGCATTTT.

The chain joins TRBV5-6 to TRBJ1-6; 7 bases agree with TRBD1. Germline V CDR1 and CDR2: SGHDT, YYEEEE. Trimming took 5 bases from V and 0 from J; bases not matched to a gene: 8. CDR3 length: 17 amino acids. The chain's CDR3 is CASSRTGEVSYNSPLHF. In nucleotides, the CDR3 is TGTGCCAGCAGTCGTACAGGGGAAGTCTCCTATAATTCACCCCTCCACTTT.

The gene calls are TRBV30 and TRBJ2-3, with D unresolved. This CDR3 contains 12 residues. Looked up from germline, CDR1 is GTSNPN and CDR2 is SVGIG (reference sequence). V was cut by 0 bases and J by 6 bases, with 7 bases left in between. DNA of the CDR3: TGTGCCTGGAGTGTACTCGGTGATACGCAGTATTTT. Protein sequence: CAWSVLGDTQYF.

CDR3 region: CASSPAGLARTQYF. In DNA, the CDR3 is TGTGCCAGCAGCCCAGCGGGACTAGCACGTACGCAGTATTTT. V and J are TRBV7-3 and TRBJ2-3, with 9 positions matching TRBD2. Germline values: CDR1 SGHTA, CDR2 FQGTGA. After removal of 5 bases from V and 8 bases from J, the junction contained 8 bases not matched to a gene. This CDR3 has 14 residues.

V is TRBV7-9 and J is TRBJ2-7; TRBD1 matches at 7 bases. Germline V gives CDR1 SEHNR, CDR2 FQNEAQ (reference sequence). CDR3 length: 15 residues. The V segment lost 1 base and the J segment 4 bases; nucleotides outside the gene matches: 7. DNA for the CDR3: TGTGCCAGCAGCTTAGTTACAGGGGCCTCATACGAGCAGTACTTC. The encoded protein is CASSLVTGASYEQYF.

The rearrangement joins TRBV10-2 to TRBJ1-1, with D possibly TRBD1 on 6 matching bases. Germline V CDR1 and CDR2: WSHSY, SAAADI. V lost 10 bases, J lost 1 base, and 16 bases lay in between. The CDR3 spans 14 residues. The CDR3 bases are TGCGCCACTATACCACAGGGACAGAACACTGAAGCTTTCTTT. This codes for CATIPQGQNTEAFF.

DNA of the CDR3: TGTGCCTGGTCGACGGATAATTCACCCCTCCACTTT. The encoded protein is CAWSTDNSPLHF. This chain uses TRBV30 with TRBJ1-6; D is unclear. Trimming shortened V by 5 bases and J by 5 bases, and 7 bases separated the two germline ends. CDR1 is GTSNPN, CDR2 SVGIG, per germline (reference sequence). The length of the CDR3 is 12 residues. The full variable domain, its missing parts supplied by reference TRBV30 and TRBJ1-6, is SQTIHQWPATLVQPVGSPLSLECTVEGTSNPNLYWYRQAAGRGLQLLFYSVGIGQISSEVPQNLSASRPQDRQFILSSKKLLLSDSGFYLCAWSTDNSPLHFGNGTRLTVT.

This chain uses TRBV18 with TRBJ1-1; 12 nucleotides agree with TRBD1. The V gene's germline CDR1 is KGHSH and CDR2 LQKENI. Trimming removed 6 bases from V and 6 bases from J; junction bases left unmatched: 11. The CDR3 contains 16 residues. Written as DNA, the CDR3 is TGTGCCAGCTCCCCGGGACAGGGGGCGCCCAGGGCTGAAGCTTTCTTT. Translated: CASSPGQGAPRAEAFF.

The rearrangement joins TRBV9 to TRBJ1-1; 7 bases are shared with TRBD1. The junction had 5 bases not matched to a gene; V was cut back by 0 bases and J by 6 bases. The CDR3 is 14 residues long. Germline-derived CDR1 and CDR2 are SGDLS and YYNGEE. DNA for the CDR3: TGTGCCAGCAGCGTAGAGCAGGGGGACGCTGAAGCTTTCTTT. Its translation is CASSVEQGDAEAFF.

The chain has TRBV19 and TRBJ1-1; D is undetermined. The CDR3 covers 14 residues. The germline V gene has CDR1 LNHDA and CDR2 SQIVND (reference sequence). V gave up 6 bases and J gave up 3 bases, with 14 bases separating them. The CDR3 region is CASSETWGYTEAFF. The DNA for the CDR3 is TGTGCCAGTAGCGAAACTTGGGGATACACTGAAGCTTTCTTT.

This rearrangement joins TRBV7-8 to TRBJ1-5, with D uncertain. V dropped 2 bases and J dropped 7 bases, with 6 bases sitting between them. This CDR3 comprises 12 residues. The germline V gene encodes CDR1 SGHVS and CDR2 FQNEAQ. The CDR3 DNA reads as TGTGCCAGCAGCTTACAACAACAGCCCCAGCATTTT. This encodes CASSLQQQPQHF.

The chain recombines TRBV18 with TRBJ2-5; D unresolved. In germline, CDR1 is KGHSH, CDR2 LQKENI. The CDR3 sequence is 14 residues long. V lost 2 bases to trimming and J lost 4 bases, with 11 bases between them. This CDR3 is CASSPNPGPETQYF. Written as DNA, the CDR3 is TGTGCCAGCTCACCAAATCCGGGTCCAGAGACCCAGTACTTC.

CDR3 in DNA: TGTGCCACCAGCAGAGGTCAGACGAACACCGGGGAGCTGTTTTTT. Its protein is CATSRGQTNTGELFF. The V call is TRBV15, the J call TRBJ2-2; D gene unclear. The ends were cut back, 1 base at V and 0 bases at J, with 6 bases in the middle. Looked up from germline, CDR1 is LNHNV and CDR2 is YYDKDF (reference sequence). CDR3 length: 15 amino acids.

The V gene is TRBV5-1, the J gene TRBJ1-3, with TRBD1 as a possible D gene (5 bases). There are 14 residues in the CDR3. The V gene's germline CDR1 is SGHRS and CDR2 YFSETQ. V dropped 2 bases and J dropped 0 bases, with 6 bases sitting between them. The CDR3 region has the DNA TGCGCCAGCAGCTTACAGGACTCTGGAAACACCATATATTTT. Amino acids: CASSLQDSGNTIYF.

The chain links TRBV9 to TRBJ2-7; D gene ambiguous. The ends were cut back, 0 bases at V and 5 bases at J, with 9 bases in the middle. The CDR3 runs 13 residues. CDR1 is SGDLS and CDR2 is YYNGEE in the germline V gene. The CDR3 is CASSVDISNEQYF. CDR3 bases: TGTGCCAGCAGCGTAGACATATCGAACGAGCAGTACTTC.

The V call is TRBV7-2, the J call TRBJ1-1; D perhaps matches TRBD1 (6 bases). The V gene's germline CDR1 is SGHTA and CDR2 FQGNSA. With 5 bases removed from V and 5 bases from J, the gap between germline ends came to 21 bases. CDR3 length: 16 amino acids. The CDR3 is CASSLLTTGLRTEAFF. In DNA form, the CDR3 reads TGTGCCAGCAGCCTACTGACAACAGGGTTGAGAACTGAAGCTTTCTTT.

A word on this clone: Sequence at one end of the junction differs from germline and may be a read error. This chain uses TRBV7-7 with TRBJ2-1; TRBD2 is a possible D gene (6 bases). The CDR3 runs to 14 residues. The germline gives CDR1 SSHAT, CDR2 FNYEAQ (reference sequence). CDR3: CASSLAESSNEQFF. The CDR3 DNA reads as TGTGCTAGCAGCTTAGCGGAATCGAGCAATGAGCAGTTCTTC.

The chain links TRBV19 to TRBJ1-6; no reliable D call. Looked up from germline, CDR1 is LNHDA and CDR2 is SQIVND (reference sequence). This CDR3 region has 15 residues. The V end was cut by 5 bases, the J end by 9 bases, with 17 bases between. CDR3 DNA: TGTGCCAGTAGTCAAGGGTCTTTGTTTACTTCACCCCTCCACTTT. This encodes CASSQGSLFTSPLHF. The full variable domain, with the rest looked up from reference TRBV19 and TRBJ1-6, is DGGITQSPKYLFRKEGQNVTLSCEQNLNHDAMYWYRQDPGQGLRLIYYSQIVNDFQKGDIAEGYSVSREKKESFPLTVTSAQKNPTAFYLCASSQGSLFTSPLHFGNGTRLTVT.

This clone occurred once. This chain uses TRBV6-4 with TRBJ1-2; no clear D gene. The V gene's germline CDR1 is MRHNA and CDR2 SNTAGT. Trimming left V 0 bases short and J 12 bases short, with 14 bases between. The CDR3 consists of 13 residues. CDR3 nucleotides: TGTGCCAGCAGTGACTCGCCTTCCACCCAGAACACCTTC. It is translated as CASSDSPSTQNTF.